Presented here are 4 T cell receptor beta chains from one specimen sequenced in a study of shared clonotypes between healthy human individuals. The table came from immunoSEQ multiplex PCR; TCRdb's copy has only in-frame clones and leaves some out. Of 75,000 to 100,000 clones in the sample, about 45% were seen once. The sample consisted of PBMCs. These receptors all stem from a woman aged 40-49 years in good health. Some clones in this sample may be carry-over from other donors' samples.

CDR3 residues: CASSIIGFGTGENIQYF. CDR3 nucleotides: TGTGCCAGTAGTATAATCGGTTTCGGGACAGGGGAAAACATTCAGTACTTC. This chain joins TRBV19 and TRBJ2-4, with TRBD1 matching 10 bases. The CDR3 extends over 17 amino acids. Germline loops: CDR1 LNHDA, CDR2 SQIVND (reference sequence). The junction had 9 bases not matched to a gene; V was cut back by 2 bases and J by 5 bases.

The table lists this clone with a few counts. This sequence joins TRBV7-9 and TRBJ2-7; 12 nucleotides match TRBD2. The CDR3 totals 15 residues. V lost 4 bases to trimming and J lost 7 bases; unmatched junction nucleotides: 8. Germline CDR1 is SEHNR and CDR2 is FQNEAQ (reference sequence). CDR3 sequence: CASSWTSGTRGEQYF. The CDR3, as DNA: TGTGCCAGCAGCTGGACTAGCGGGACGCGCGGAGAGCAGTACTTC.

This chain joins TRBV10-2 and TRBJ2-2; D possibly corresponds to TRBD2 (5 bases). Per germline, CDR1 WSHSY and CDR2 SAAADI. This CDR3 contains 13 residues. V gave up 6 bases and J gave up 6 bases, with 11 bases separating them. CDR3 bases: TGCGCCAGCAGACCCGGACTCTCCGGGGAGCTGTTTTTT. Amino acid sequence: CASRPGLSGELFF.

The V gene is TRBV6-1, the J gene TRBJ2-1; D not certain. V was trimmed by 6 bases and J by 7 bases, leaving 10 bases between them. CDR1 MNHNS and CDR2 SASEGT come from the germline V gene. The CDR3 contains 12 residues. Here the CDR3 reads CASSYLRNEQFF. DNA of the CDR3: TGTGCCAGCAGCTACCTCCGTAATGAGCAGTTCTTC.